The clone carrying this T cell receptor beta chain showed up just a few times. This record belongs to a study of control samples from healthy donors and cancer patients. Clones were read by immunoSEQ multiplex PCR, and TCRdb kept only the in-frame ones, dropping some. The table lists about 120,000 clones, roughly nine tenths of them singletons. Germline lookup yields CDR1 LNHNV and CDR2 YYDKDF (reference sequence). The CDR3 runs to 15 residues. The V gene lost 4 bases and the J gene lost 6 bases, with 16 bases spanning the gap. This TCR was sampled from a woman in her 50s with colorectal cancer. Sequencing was performed on PBMCs. The chain links TRBV15 to TRBJ1-5, with a tentative D call TRBD1 (5 bases). DNA of the CDR3: TGTGCCACCAGCACCTCGGTGGCCGGGGCTCAGCCCCAGCATTTT. This sequence encodes CATSTSVAGAQPQHF.